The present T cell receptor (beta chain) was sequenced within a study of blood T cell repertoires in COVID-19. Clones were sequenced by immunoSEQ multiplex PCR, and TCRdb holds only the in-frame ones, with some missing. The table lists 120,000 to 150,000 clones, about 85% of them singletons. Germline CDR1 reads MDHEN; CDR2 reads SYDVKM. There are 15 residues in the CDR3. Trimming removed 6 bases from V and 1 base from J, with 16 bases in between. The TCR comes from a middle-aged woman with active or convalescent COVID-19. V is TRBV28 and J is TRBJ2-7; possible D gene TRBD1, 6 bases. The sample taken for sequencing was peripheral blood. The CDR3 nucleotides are TGTGCCAGCAGACGCGTCTATGGGACATCCTACGAGCAGTACTTC. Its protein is CASRRVYGTSYEQYF. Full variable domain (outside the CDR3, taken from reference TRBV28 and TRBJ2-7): DVKVTQSSRYLVKRTGEKVFLECVQDMDHENMFWYRQDPGLGLRLIYFSYDVKMKEKGDIPEGYSVSREKKERFSLILESASTNQTSMYLCASRRVYGTSYEQYFGPGTRLTVT.